The source of this TCR beta chain is a study of cytomegalovirus exposure and HLA in healthy donors (dated by TCRdb to about 2017). Looking at the study overall: According to an earlier analysis of 450 to 650 of the donors, about 170 million T cells yielded 100 million or so unique TCR beta sequences and approximately 280 Gb of sequence data. An early release that covered several hundred HLA-typed donors contained approximately 300 gigabases of sequencing data and around 80 million unique TCR sequences. The genetic ancestry cluster associated with self-reported Caucasian donors included over 65% of the roughly 360 genotyped donors. The study aimed to test whether cataloging public T cell receptors could reveal signatures of past pathogen exposure. The T cell repertoires of under 750 subjects were profiled by immunosequencing and related to cytomegalovirus serostatus. In addition to the first cohort of 666 subjects, a separate validation cohort of 120 different subjects was used. To predict cytomegalovirus infection status, the study combined high-throughput TCR immunosequencing, statistical association of individual TCRs with disease status, and machine learning. To study patterns of TCR occurrence, a later analysis re-analyzed previously published TCR beta repertoires from more than 550 donors and added high-resolution HLA genotyping. In the later analysis, no new phenotypic data were used to find candidate immune exposures; instead, reliance was placed on TCR beta sequences and their occurrence across donors. An earlier analysis of around 540 of the donors applied high-throughput TCR beta sequencing to assess whether each TCR beta V gene segment acted as functional or pseudogenic. Donor age, sex, ethnicity and CMV serostatus were compiled alongside the repertoire data. Genome-wide SNP genotypes for about 65% of the 666 donors were used in a later genetic analysis, which treated that subset as a discovery cohort. All discovery cohort repertoires had been generated using a single sequencing platform. Class I and class II HLA loci were covered by the typing at four-digit resolution. The number of typed donors differed by locus: about 629-630 for A, B, C, DRB1 and DQB1; 522 for DQA1; 600 to 610 for DPA1; and around 470 for DPB1. A handful of DR-DQ haplotypes were treated as single units for association and clustering because of strong linkage in the cohort. Among around 400 genotyped donors of the cohort, an average of around 240,000 unique TCR beta nucleotide sequences was sequenced per donor, of which roughly 17% were non-productive. The full study reports these points: In a later analysis, HLA-associated TCR beta chains were found to be more clonally expanded and to have lower generation probabilities than equally common non-associated chains. V-gene and J-gene trimming of TCR beta chains was associated with a missense DCLRE1C variant in a later genetic analysis, and the association was replicated in an independent cohort. For the cohort, immune exposure information was limited to CMV serostatus. In a later analysis, several top co-occurrence clusters were reported to appear linked to parvovirus B19, influenza, CMV and Epstein-Barr virus. In a later analysis, 16,951 TCR beta sequences were associated with specific HLA alleles at a false discovery rate of 0.05. A cluster of highly shared sequence variants was judged likely to represent a technical artifact of the sequencing pipeline. Because HLA typing was unavailable for some donors at each locus, only the typed subset was used in association tests. The presence/absence analyses assumed that sequencing depth was roughly uniform across donors, and that assumption may not be true. A later analysis found that most CMV-associated TCR beta chains appeared HLA-restricted, with HLA associations seemingly driven largely by CMV exposure. The classifier was reported to diagnose cytomegalovirus status with high specificity and sensitivity in both the original cohort and the validation cohort. The authors suggested that the approach could potentially be extended to other disease states and immunological phenotypes. The study listed 150 to 200 TCR beta chains as associated with cytomegalovirus. In vitro tests confirmed that a few of the cytomegalovirus-associated TCR beta chains recognize cytomegalovirus antigens. Linkage disequilibrium might explain the correlated functional status among segregating V segments, but an unknown experimental factor could not be ruled out. A later analysis found that TCR association rates varied across HLA loci, with DRB1 alleles showing the most associated TCRs and HLA-C alleles the fewest. A further reported finding was that TCR beta sequences accurately predicted the HLA-A and HLA-B alleles for most subjects in the first cohort. In an earlier analysis of 587 of the donors, most TCR beta V segments appeared in productive rearrangements about 90% or about 30% of the time, broadly matching IMGT annotations. Compared with the 666-donor mean, donors in an Asian-associated ancestry cluster had fewer N-insertions in productive TCRs, according to a later genetic analysis. This cohort had only TCR beta chains sequenced, and the lack of alpha or paired-chain data limited which features could be detected. Across donors, most TCR sequences were observed very rarely, whereas some public TCRs were present in many individuals. When HLA alleles, especially DR and DQ, strongly co-occurred, attributing TCR associations to individual alleles was difficult. Fewer than 20 rarely observed V segments, including chromosome 9 orphons, were excluded from the earlier analysis of approximately 600 of the donors because counts were too low.

Library preparation was by the immunoSEQ multiplex PCR assay. For the multiplex PCR, a mixture combining 60 forward primers for TCR Vbeta segments and 13 reverse primers for TCR Jbeta segments was used. The CDR3 region of rearranged TCR beta genes was amplified from genomic DNA by a multiplex PCR assay. The amplified TCR beta libraries were sequenced on the Illumina HiSeq System as 87-base-pair reads. On the authors' methods: A later analysis tallied 75 million to 95 million unique TCR beta chains across the 600 to 700 repertoires, and approximately 11 million of those chains were shared by two or more donors. Raw reads were error-corrected and collapsed into unique sequences with a nearest-neighbor algorithm that merged closely related sequences to remove PCR and sequencing errors. To assign V, D and J gene segments, CDR3 sequences were aligned to IMGT reference sequences. Each retained sequence needed at least a six-nucleotide match to both a V gene segment and a J gene segment. Rearrangements were classified as productive when the CDR3 lacked stop codons and remained in frame with V and J, and all other rearrangements were classified as non-productive. CDR3 was defined according to IMGT convention as the region running from the second conserved V-encoded cysteine to the conserved J-encoded phenylalanine. Sequences without an unambiguous match to a single V gene segment were excluded from the earlier analysis of 587 of the donors. In an earlier analysis of about 590 of the donors, a V segment was called functional when productive rearrangements were above 56.7%, and segregating when the standard deviation between donors exceeded 5%. A statistical classification framework was developed to diagnose cytomegalovirus status using the catalog of TCR beta chain sequences. A later analysis assigned V and J genes by comparing TCR nucleotide sequences with IMGT/GENE-DB human TR gene sequences. In a later analysis, CDR3 sequences and most-parsimonious VDJ recombination scenarios were assigned using the TCRdist pipeline. In a later analysis, each TCR beta chain was defined by its CDR3 amino acid sequence together with its V-gene family, and reads lacking a unique V-gene family were excluded. To address suspected cross-contamination and a sequencing artifact, a later analysis removed approximately 590 highly shared, low-generation-probability nucleotide sequences. For each public chain, a later analysis derived a clonal expansion index from normalized ranks of inferred template counts within each repertoire. A later analysis computed generation probabilities with a VDJ recombination model fitted to out-of-frame rearrangements, and checked the results against IGoR. A later analysis scored TCR-TCR, TCR-HLA and TCR-CMV co-occurrence with hypergeometric tests, applying a repertoire-size bias correction to TCR pairs. A later analysis estimated false discovery rates by permuting HLA or CMV assignments 20 times. In a later analysis, co-occurring TCRs were grouped using DBSCAN, and TCRdist sequence similarity was added for clustering within HLA-allele-positive subsets. Repertoires with fewer than 30,000 or more than 120,000 public chains, plus five repertoires with anomalous nucleotide sharing, were excluded from co-occurrence clustering. The table was pulled from immuneACCESS by TCRdb, which kept in-frame rearrangements only. Such tables lose some clones; where checked, under half of the loss comes from unresolved V genes, and the rest has no known cause. V and J calls and clone size come straight from that table; D and trimming were deduced from the DNA. The sample profile shows about 150,000 clones; around 80% of them were found once. Approximately 10% of the sample belongs to the ten largest clones.

This clone was found a few times. Its antigen specificity is not known. Base quality data are lacking; no much larger clone is found one base away. In total, approximately 690 healthy bone marrow donors made up the cohort. At the time of sampling, all cohort members were nominally healthy, though unrecorded immune exposures were likely present. The donor was CMV seropositive and was included in the group of approximately 300 seropositive cohort members. Every donor gave a peripheral blood sample, and the peripheral blood mononuclear cells from that sample were used for TCR beta sequencing. The Qiagen DNeasy Blood Extraction Kit was used to extract genomic DNA from the blood cell samples. The source is a young man in good health and CMV-seropositive. The sample consisted of PBMCs.

The CDR3 corresponds to CSVTQLGRYGYTF. The DNA reads TGCAGCGTTACCCAATTGGGGCGATATGGCTACACCTTC. The V and J segments used are TRBV29-1 and TRBJ1-2; the D gene is perhaps TRBD1, on 5 matching bases. The CDR3 sequence holds 13 residues, the cysteine and phenylalanine included. Only CDR3 DNA is held: 39 bases, read in frame from base 1. From the germline V gene, CDR1 is SQVTM and CDR2 is ANQGSEA. The junction carries 15 bases between V and J, which are trimmed by 5 bases and 5 bases respectively.